The 11 T cell receptor beta chains presented below share a single source sample, sequenced in a study of blood T cells in healthy people across ages. The second PCR ran roughly 6 to 11 cycles with a sample-barcoded 5' primer and J-beta primers. TCRdb processed the 5' RACE reads anew with MiXCR; each CDR3 protein has one entry. Here the sample spans 700,000 to 850,000 distinct CDR3 sequences, around 36% being singletons. Sequenced sample: blood. These receptors all stem from a young man in good health.

The chain joins TRBV6-2 or TRBV6-3 to TRBJ1-1, with D unresolved. The V gene's germline CDR1 is MNHEY and CDR2 SVGEGT. This CDR3 comprises 12 residues. With 6 bases removed from V and 3 bases from J, the gap between germline ends came to 8 bases. The CDR3 nucleotides read TGTGCCAGCAGACCAGGCGACACTGAAGCTTTCTTT. Its translation is CASRPGDTEAFF.

The chain is built from TRBV20-1 and TRBJ1-1; no firm D call. This CDR3 has 15 amino acids. Germline CDR1 DFQATT, CDR2 SNEGSKA (reference sequence). The CDR3 reads CSARGQRLRNTEAFF. CDR3 sequence (DNA): TGCAGCGCCCGCGGGCAGCGCCTTAGGAACACTGAAGCTTTCTTT.

The gene calls are TRBV12-5 and TRBJ2-3, with 9 bases matching TRBD2. The CDR3 contains 19 residues. Germline trimming cut 1 base from V and 1 base from J; bases unmatched to any gene: 12. Germline V gene sequence: CDR1 LGHNT, CDR2 FRNRAP. The chain's CDR3 is CASGLATKHERGGTDTQYF. The CDR3 DNA reads TGTGCTAGTGGTTTGGCCACTAAACACGAGCGGGGGGGCACAGATACGCAGTATTTT.

This clonotype has just a few counts. V usage is TRBV12-3 or TRBV12-4 and J usage is TRBJ2-7; no clear D. The V and J ends lost 3 bases and 0 bases respectively, with 9 bases between them. The CDR3 totals 14 residues. The CDR3 coding sequence is TGTGCCAGCAGTTTCCAGGCCGTCTCCTACGAGCAGTACTTC. It encodes CASSFQAVSYEQYF.

This clonotype was counted ten times or more. The chain recombines TRBV7-2 with TRBJ2-3; 11 bases align to TRBD2. The J segment lost 2 bases and the V segment lost 5 bases, leaving 9 bases of the junction unmatched. Per germline, CDR1 SGHTA and CDR2 FQGNSA. The length of the CDR3 is 17 residues. The CDR3 here is CASSARLAGSVTDTQYF. The DNA of the CDR3 is TGTGCCAGCAGCGCAAGACTAGCGGGGAGCGTCACAGATACGCAGTATTTT. Using reference TRBV7-2 and TRBJ2-3 for the parts outside the CDR3, the full variable domain is GAGVSQSPSNKVTEKGKDVELRCDPISGHTALYWYRQSLGQGLEFLIYFQGNSAPDKSGLPSDRFSAERTGGSVSTLTIQRTQQEDSAVYLCASSARLAGSVTDTQYFGPGTRLTVL.

The V and J genes are TRBV6-5 and TRBJ2-3, with 7 bases matching TRBD1. V dropped 5 bases and J dropped 3; count of bases not matched to a gene: 2. CDR1 is MNHEY and CDR2 is SVGAGI in the germline V gene. The CDR3 is 13 residues long. Written as DNA, the CDR3 is TGTGCCAGCAGTAGGGGGCGGACAGATACGCAGTATTTT. It yields the protein CASSRGRTDTQYF.

This clonotype came up a few times. This sequence joins TRBV30 and TRBJ1-2; D is perhaps TRBD1 (5 bases). V lost 2 bases and J 0 bases, leaving 7 bases between the germline ends. The V gene's germline CDR1 is GTSNPN and CDR2 SVGIG (reference sequence). The CDR3 runs to 13 residues. CDR3 residues: CAWSSGPNYGYTF. CDR3 sequence (DNA): TGTGCCTGGAGTTCAGGGCCTAACTATGGCTACACCTTC.

The gene calls are TRBV7-2 and TRBJ2-5; no definite D call. This CDR3 is built from 17 residues. The V gene's germline CDR1 is SGHTA and CDR2 FQGNSA. The germline V and J ends were trimmed by 6 bases and 1 base, with 21 bases remaining between them. The CDR3, as DNA: TGTGCCAGCAGTCAAGGGCTGCGACTCCAGCCCCAAGAGACCCAGTACTTC. This translates into CASSQGLRLQPQETQYF.

This clonotype was counted at least ten times. The V call is TRBV7-2, the J call TRBJ2-7; TRBD1 matches 9 bases. The J segment lost 2 bases and the V segment lost 5 bases, leaving 7 bases of the junction unmatched. Germline V CDR1 and CDR2: SGHTA, FQGNSA. The CDR3 sequence is 15 residues long. CDR3 region: CASSLTGTGTYEQYF. The CDR3 nucleotides are TGTGCCAGCAGCCTGACCGGGACAGGGACCTACGAGCAGTACTTC.

This clonotype showed up just a few times. The DNA of the CDR3 is TGTGCCTGGAGTTTCTCCTCTAACTATGGCTACACCTTC. It yields the protein CAWSFSSNYGYTF. This chain connects TRBV30 to TRBJ1-2, with no clear D. CDR1 and CDR2 (germline): GTSNPN, SVGIG (reference sequence). This CDR3 contains 13 residues. Trimming left V 2 bases short and J 0 bases short, with 7 bases between.

This clonotype was counted at least ten times. The J gene is TRBJ2-5, the V gene TRBV5-1, with 8 nucleotides matching TRBD2. Germline CDR1 SGHRS, CDR2 YFSETQ. This CDR3 region has 14 residues. V dropped 7 bases and J dropped 3; count of bases not matched to a gene: 8. In nucleotides, the CDR3 is TGCGCCAGCGGGGCCGGGACTAGTGAAGAGACCCAGTACTTC. Its translation is CASGAGTSEETQYF.